This TCR beta chain was recovered during a study of blood T cells in healthy people across ages. Peripheral blood was drawn, approximately 9.4 milliliters per donor. The study isolated at least 7 million PBMCs from each sample. Combining a sample-barcoded 5' primer with a J-beta primer mix, a second PCR ran for about 7 to 12 cycles. All samples gave at least 2.5 million CDR3-containing paired-end reads. TCRdb independently ran MiXCR on the 5' RACE reads; one entry per CDR3 protein. The sample consists of about 1.4 million distinct CDR3 sequences, approximately 59% of them appearing once. The CDR3 extends over 17 amino acids. V dropped 2 bases and J dropped 2; count of bases not matched to a gene: 7. Germline V gene sequence: CDR1 MNHEY, CDR2 SMNVEV (reference sequence). General study points: Expanded clonotype shifts may have been confounded, as the donors had an unknown CMV status.

This clonotype appeared once. Its antigen is currently unknown. The rearrangement links TRBV27 to TRBJ2-3; the match to TRBD2 covers 10 bases. The sequence came from a man aged 18 to 30 in good health. Material: blood. This chain's CDR3 is CASSLSLAGALTDTQYF. CDR3 sequence (DNA): TGTGCCAGCAGTTTAAGCCTAGCGGGAGCGCTCACAGATACGCAGTATTTT.